The clone carrying this T cell receptor (beta chain) was seen ten or more times. The sequence runs out 3 residues before the end of the CDR3; the remainder is reconstructed from the germline J gene. The table came from immunoSEQ multiplex PCR; TCRdb's copy has only in-frame clones and leaves some out. This set yields approximately 34,000 clones and no singletons; the top ten hold 2.5% to 3.5%. Deletions cut 1 base from V and 2 bases from J, with 11 bases between. Germline CDR1 is DFQATT and CDR2 is SNEGSKA (reference sequence). CDR3 length equals 14 residues. This sample was taken from a study of T cell clonality in common variable immunodeficiency.

This clonotype originated in a person aged 18 to 75 in good health. The sample taken for sequencing was peripheral blood mononuclear cells. The chain couples TRBV20-1 to TRBJ1-2, with a possible D match to TRBD1 (6 bases). The CDR3 bases that were read are TGCAGTGCTAGAGGACACAGGGCCAACTATGGC. This encodes CSARGHRANYG. The whole CDR3 protein is CSARGHRANYGYTF.